This passage covers 7 T cell receptor beta chains from one sample sequenced in a study of T-cell memory formation after mild COVID-19. MiXCR, run by TCRdb on the 5' RACE reads, gives a single entry per CDR3 protein. The sample has about 84,000 distinct CDR3 sequences, approximately 15% seen once. Sequencing input: PBMCs or a T cell subset sorted from them (not recorded which). Receptors were obtained from an adult woman who had mild COVID-19 (a few samples of this study predate the infection). Cell type and time point are not known.

The V call is TRBV7-6, the J call TRBJ2-1; 12 nucleotides line up with TRBD2. From germline, CDR1 is SGHVS and CDR2 FNYEAQ. The trim removed 8 bases at V and 4 bases at J, leaving 6 bases unmatched. The CDR3 loop spans 15 amino acids. CDR3 loop: CASAPTSGRYNEQFF. The CDR3 DNA follows: TGTGCCAGCGCACCCACTAGCGGGAGGTACAATGAGCAGTTCTTC.

A few counts support this clonotype. This chain connects TRBV12-3 or TRBV12-4 to TRBJ2-7; the D gene is possibly TRBD2 (6 bases). The CDR3 consists of 13 residues. Trimming took 5 bases from V and 4 from J, leaving 12 bases between them. The CDR3 DNA follows: TGTGCCAGCAGTATAGACGGGGGATACGAGCAGTACTTC. Protein product: CASSIDGGYEQYF.

This rearrangement joins TRBV7-9 to TRBJ2-4, with 8 bases that match TRBD1. Trimming took 4 bases from V and 4 from J; bases not matched to a gene: 3. Per the germline V gene, CDR1 is SEHNR and CDR2 is FQNEAQ (reference sequence). This CDR3 comprises 14 residues. CDR3 loop: CASSSTGGKNIQYF. The CDR3 nucleotides are TGTGCCAGCAGCTCCACAGGGGGGAAAAACATTCAGTACTTC.

The chain recombines TRBV6-2 or TRBV6-3 with TRBJ1-2; D unclear. The CDR3 totals 16 residues. CDR1 MNHEY and CDR2 SVGEGT come from the germline V gene. V was cut by 5 bases and J by 2 bases, with 18 bases left in between. CDR3 sequence: CASSPAAGRVNYGYTF. As DNA, the CDR3 is TGTGCCAGCAGTCCCGCAGCAGGACGGGTGAACTATGGCTACACCTTC.

The rearrangement uses TRBV3-1 and TRBJ1-5; 7 positions match TRBD1. Trimming took 0 bases from V and 9 from J; bases not matched to a gene: 5. Germline V gene sequence: CDR1 LGHDT, CDR2 YNNKEL (reference sequence). The CDR3 is 14 amino acids. CDR3 residues: CASSQEWPGGPQHF. For the CDR3, the DNA is TGTGCCAGCAGCCAAGAATGGCCAGGGGGGCCCCAGCATTTT.

This clonotype was detected a few times. The chain has TRBV5-1 and TRBJ2-1; TRBD2 agrees at 9 bases. Germline trimming cut 0 bases from V and 0 bases from J; bases unmatched to any gene: 16. The germline V gene has CDR1 SGHRS and CDR2 YFSETQ. CDR3 length equals 21 residues. CDR3 nucleotides: TGCGCCAGCAGCTTGGCCGAGTTTCTAGCGGGGTTCGATTTCTCCTACAATGAGCAGTTCTTC. It encodes CASSLAEFLAGFDFSYNEQFF.

The genes are TRBV7-3 and TRBJ2-3; D possibly corresponds to TRBD1 (6 bases). Germline values: CDR1 SGHTA, CDR2 FQGTGA. The V end lost 4 bases, the J end lost 3 bases, and 17 bases lay between the germline ends. This CDR3 contains 16 residues. The CDR3 region has the DNA TGTGCCAGCAGCTCCACAGGGAACTGGGCGACAGATACGCAGTATTTT. This encodes CASSSTGNWATDTQYF.